This TCR beta chain was identified during a study of T cell responses to AZD1222 COVID-19 vaccine. Points from the study as a whole: In a largely white British group with more females than males, clonal diversity was possibly underestimated.

Sequencing was performed with immunoSEQ multiplex PCR; in TCRdb, only in-frame clones are kept and a portion is missing. In total, the table holds about 140,000 clones. The CDR3 is made up of 17 amino acids. Germline trimming cut 2 bases from V and 4 bases from J; bases unmatched to any gene: 11. CDR1 is SGHRS, CDR2 YFSETQ, per germline. For this clone: The antigen is not known.

The source material was peripheral blood. The genes are TRBV5-1 and TRBJ1-2, with 10 bases aligning to TRBD1. This receptor was obtained from an adult in good health. The CDR3 nucleotides are TGCGCCAGCAGCTTATTTGCCGGGACAGGGGACCCCTATGGCTACACCTTC. Translating it yields CASSLFAGTGDPYGYTF.